Below are 19 T cell receptor beta chains sequenced from a single sample in a study of molecular identifiers for immune sequencing clone quantification. TCRdb reanalysed the PCR reads using MiXCR and keeps one entry per CDR3 protein. Here the sample spans about 320,000 distinct CDR3 sequences, about 22% being singletons. The source material was naive CD8+ T cells from blood, with Jurkat cell RNA spiked in. Sample subset: FACS-sorted CD8+CD4-CCR7+CD45RA+ naive T cells. These receptors all stem from a human donor in good health. Some libraries in this study had Jurkat cell RNA spiked in.

This clonotype turned up a few times. The J gene is TRBJ2-7, the V gene TRBV27; D might be TRBD1 or TRBD2, each matching 5 bases. V shed 6 bases and J shed 2 bases, with 17 bases lying between them. The length of the CDR3 is 15 residues. Germline V lookup: CDR1 MNHEY, CDR2 SMNVEV (reference sequence). Here the CDR3 reads CASRETGTEPYEQYF. The CDR3 DNA is TGTGCCAGCAGAGAGACCGGGACGGAGCCCTACGAGCAGTACTTC.

The table lists this clonotype with many counts. The V gene is TRBV29-1, the J gene TRBJ2-3, with D possibly called TRBD1 or TRBD2 (5 bases each). CDR1 SQVTM and CDR2 ANQGSEA come from the germline V gene. V lost 1 base, J lost 4 bases, and 15 bases lay in between. This CDR3 contains 15 residues. CDR3 residues: CSVEGDALSPDTQYF. The CDR3 bases are TGCAGCGTTGAAGGGGACGCACTGAGTCCAGATACGCAGTATTTT.

This clonotype was recorded many times. V gene TRBV2 combines with J gene TRBJ2-3, with D uncertain. Germline assignment: CDR1 SNHLY and CDR2 FYNNEI. The CDR3 runs to 15 residues. The V end was cut by 1 base, the J end by 1 base, with 9 bases between. CDR3 loop: CASSEGVTGTDTQYF. CDR3 DNA sequence: TGTGCCAGCAGTGAAGGAGTGACGGGCACAGATACGCAGTATTTT.

About this clonotype itself: A much more abundant neighbour one base away suggests this may be a read error. The rearrangement uses TRBV28 and TRBJ2-7; either TRBD1 or TRBD2 may supply D (5 bases each). This CDR3 has 15 amino acids. Germline CDR1 MDHEN, CDR2 SYDVKM. V shed 5 bases and J shed 6 bases, with 20 bases lying between them. CDR3 loop: CASSATGASNPEQYF. CDR3 nucleotides: TGTGCCAGCAGTGCAACCGGGGCCTCAAATCCCGAGCAGTACTTC. The whole variable domain, filled in from reference TRBV28 and TRBJ2-7, reads DVKVTQSSRYLVKRTGEKVFLECVQDMDHENMFWYRQDPGLGLRLIYFSYDVKMKEKGDIPEGYSVSREKKERFSLILESASTNQTSMYLCASSATGASNPEQYFGPGTRLTVT.

V is TRBV12-3 or TRBV12-4 and J is TRBJ2-3, with 7 bases lining up with TRBD1. V lost 8 bases to trimming and J lost 7 bases; unmatched junction nucleotides: 12. CDR3 size: 14 residues. This CDR3 reads CASSDRVGVNTQYF. For the CDR3, the DNA is TGTGCCAGCTCAGACAGGGTCGGGGTAAATACGCAGTATTTT.

This clonotype was found many times. The chain couples TRBV5-6 to TRBJ1-1; D is perhaps TRBD1 (5 bases). CDR3 length: 15 residues. The germline V gene has CDR1 SGHDT and CDR2 YYEEEE. Trimming stripped 1 base from V and 3 bases from J, with 13 bases between. The CDR3 coding sequence is TGTGCCAGCAGCTTGATTGAGGGGCTGCACACTGAAGCTTTCTTT. This sequence encodes CASSLIEGLHTEAFF.

The sample holds a few counts of this clonotype. In this CDR3 the conserved last residue, phenylalanine or tryptophan, is missing, so a read error is likely. Here the CDR3 reads CASSLGTSATYEQYL. The CDR3, as DNA: TGTGCCAGCAGTCTTGGGACTAGCGCAACCTACGAGCAGTACCTC. V usage is TRBV12-3 or TRBV12-4 and J usage is TRBJ2-7; TRBD2 aligns across 10 bases. The V gene end was trimmed by 5 bases and the J gene end by 2 bases; junction bases not matched to a gene: 6. The CDR3 is 15 residues long.

The gene calls are TRBV11-2 and TRBJ2-3; TRBD2 might be the D (7 bases). CDR1 is SGHAT, CDR2 FQNNGV, per germline. The CDR3 contains 15 residues. Trimming took 5 bases from V and 4 from J, leaving 16 bases between them. The CDR3 spells CASSQLGGGADTQYF. CDR3 sequence (DNA): TGTGCCAGCAGCCAGCTAGGGGGGGGGGCAGATACGCAGTATTTT. The full variable domain, rest sourced from reference TRBV11-2 and TRBJ2-3, is EAGVAQSPRYKIIEKRQSVAFWCNPISGHATLYWYQQILGQGPKLLIQFQNNGVVDDSQLPKDRFSAERLKGVDSTLKIQPAKLEDSAVYLCASSQLGGGADTQYFGPGTRLTVL.

On this clonotype itself: Given a much more abundant clone one base away, this may be a read error. This rearrangement joins TRBV24-1 to TRBJ2-7, with a tentative D call TRBD1 (5 bases). The CDR3 consists of 13 residues. Germline CDR1 reads KGHDR; CDR2 reads SFDVKD. CDR3 loop: CTTSGPGPYEQYF. CDR3 DNA: TGTACCACCAGTGGACCAGGGCCCTACGAGCAGTACTTC.

As concerns this clonotype: A much larger clone lies one base from this, so it may be a read error. The chain carries TRBV12-3 or TRBV12-4 and TRBJ1-1; D is perhaps TRBD1 (5 bases). The length of the CDR3 is 13 residues. CDR3 sequence reads: CDSSDSMNTEAFF. In DNA form, the CDR3 reads TGTGACAGCAGCGACAGTATGAACACTGAAGCTTTCTTT.

About this clonotype: The junction departs from germline at one end; a sequencing error may be responsible. The chain has TRBV20-1 and TRBJ2-4; 12 nucleotides agree with TRBD2. The CDR3 loop spans 18 amino acids. CDR1 is DFQATT, CDR2 SNEGSKA, per germline (reference sequence). The CDR3 DNA is TGCAGTGCCCAAAGTGGACTAGCGGGGATAGTAGCCAAAAGCATTCAGTGCTTC. Its translation: CSAQSGLAGIVAKSIQCF.

This clonotype was observed a handful of times. The chain employs TRBV6-1 and TRBJ2-2, with no clear D. Germline V gene data show CDR1 as MNHNS and CDR2 as SASEGT. Trimming left V 4 bases short and J 3 bases short, with 9 bases between. CDR3 size: 14 residues. The chain's CDR3 is CASSARVDTGELFF. CDR3 nucleotides: TGTGCCAGCAGTGCTAGGGTCGACACCGGGGAGCTGTTTTTT.

This clonotype was picked up many times. The chain joins TRBV5-6 to TRBJ2-7; TRBD1 matches 7 bases. In germline, CDR1 is SGHDT, CDR2 YYEEEE. V lost 1 base and J lost 1; bases outside the gene matches: 5. The CDR3 contains 15 residues. The CDR3 bases are TGTGCCAGCAGCTTGAGGGGGCTGGCTTCCTACGAGCAGTACTTC. It yields the protein CASSLRGLASYEQYF.

With regard to this clonotype: Sequence at one end of the junction differs from germline and may be a read error. The genes are TRBV12-3 or TRBV12-4 and TRBJ2-1; D not certain. This CDR3 has 16 amino acids. CDR3 residues: CASSPTLTTNYNERFF. In nucleotides, the CDR3 is TGTGCCAGCAGTCCGACGCTCACAACCAACTACAATGAGCGGTTCTTC.

The chain is built from TRBV30 and TRBJ2-3; 7 nucleotides line up with TRBD2. The CDR3 has 14 residues. V gave up 7 bases and J gave up 1 base; unmatched junction bases: 8. Germline V gene sequence: CDR1 GTSNPN, CDR2 SVGIG (reference sequence). Here the CDR3 reads CASTSREGTDTQYF. Written as DNA, the CDR3 is TGTGCCTCAACTAGCCGGGAGGGCACAGATACGCAGTATTTT.

The CDR3 protein is CASRILYFGGGVSPLHF. The DNA of the CDR3 is TGTGCCAGCAGAATCCTCTATTTTGGGGGAGGAGTTTCACCCCTCCACTTT. V gene TRBV6-2 or TRBV6-3 combines with J gene TRBJ1-6, with D perhaps TRBD1 (5 bases). Deletions cut 6 bases from V and 9 bases from J, with 24 bases between. Germline lookup yields CDR1 MNHEY and CDR2 SVGEGT. CDR3 length equals 17 residues.

This clonotype was seen at least ten times. The chain employs TRBV4-1 and TRBJ1-2; 10 bases agree with TRBD1. V trimming: 0 bases; J trimming: 7 bases; junction bases outside the gene matches: 5. The CDR3 has 15 residues. CDR1 is MGHRA, CDR2 YSYEKL, per germline. The CDR3 region is CASSQEGTGASGYTF. The CDR3 nucleotides are TGCGCCAGCAGCCAAGAAGGGACAGGGGCATCTGGCTACACCTTC.

This clonotype was found many times. The chain joins TRBV12-3 or TRBV12-4 to TRBJ1-4; D uncertain. The V end lost 10 bases, the J end lost 12 bases, and 21 bases lay between the germline ends. The CDR3 has 13 residues. CDR3 sequence (DNA): TGTGCCACCCGTGACGCGTATGGGATGGAACTGTTTTTT. Translated: CATRDAYGMELFF.

With regard to this clonotype: Just one base apart from a much larger clone, this may be a read error. The chain employs TRBV29-1 and TRBJ2-7; TRBD2 aligns across 8 bases. The length of the CDR3 is 14 residues. Germline V gene sequence: CDR1 SQVTM, CDR2 ANQGSEA. The CDR3 spells CSVEGPGRDYERYF. CDR3 DNA sequence: TGCAGCGTTGAGGGGCCCGGGAGGGACTACGAGCGGTACTTC.